This entry is about one T cell receptor beta chain. Antigen specificity is unknown. The sample comes from a study of vaccination and CD4 T cells after COVID-19. The study sequenced cultured CD4+ T cell DNA using the Oncomine TCR Beta short-read assay. MiXCR was run by TCRdb on the PCR reads, yielding one entry per CDR3 protein. Here the sample spans roughly 9,000 distinct CDR3 sequences, about three fifths being singletons. As to treatment: approximately 9-day PBMC culture with coronavirus spike peptide pools or control peptides (ViraFEST assay). The CDR3 length is 13 residues. Trimming took 2 bases from V and 4 from J, leaving 6 bases between them. CDR1 is SGHVS, CDR2 FQNEAQ, per germline.

V usage is TRBV7-8 and J usage is TRBJ2-1, with D possibly being TRBD1 (5 bases). The sample was CD4+ T cells from blood, cultured in vitro. This TCR was sampled from a human donor who had recovered from COVID-19. DNA for the CDR3: TGTGCCAGCAGCTTACAGGGTTACAATGAGCAGTTCTTC. It is translated as CASSLQGYNEQFF.